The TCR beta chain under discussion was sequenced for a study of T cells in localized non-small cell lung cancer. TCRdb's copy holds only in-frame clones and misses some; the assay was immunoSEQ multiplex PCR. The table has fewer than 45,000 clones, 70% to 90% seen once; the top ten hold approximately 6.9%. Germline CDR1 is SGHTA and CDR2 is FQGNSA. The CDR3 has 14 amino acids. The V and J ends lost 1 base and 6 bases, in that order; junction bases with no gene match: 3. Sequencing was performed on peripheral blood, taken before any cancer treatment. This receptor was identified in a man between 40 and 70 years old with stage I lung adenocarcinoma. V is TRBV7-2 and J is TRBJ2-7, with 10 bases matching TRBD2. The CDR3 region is CASSLDRTSGEQYF. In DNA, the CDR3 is TGTGCCAGCAGCTTAGATAGGACTAGCGGCGAGCAGTACTTC.